This T cell receptor beta chain originates from a study of blood T cell repertoires in COVID-19. Germline V gene lookup returns CDR1 SNHLY and CDR2 FYNNEI. CDR3 length: 15 amino acids. The ends were cut back, 6 bases at V and 0 bases at J, with 9 bases in the middle. Repertoires were generated with immunoSEQ multiplex PCR, while TCRdb's copy carries only in-frame clones and drops some. This sample has approximately 240,000 clones, with 92% found just once. This clonotype originated in a young man with COVID-19, enrolled during active disease. Material for sequencing was peripheral blood. The chain combines TRBV2 with TRBJ2-6; D uncertain. In nucleotides, the CDR3 is TGTGCCAGCAGCGATACTGACTCTGGGGCCAACGTCCTGACTTTC. Translated, it gives CASSDTDSGANVLTF.